Listed below are T cell receptor beta chains from one sample, sequenced in a study of blood T cell repertoires in COVID-19. TCRdb keeps only in-frame clones here, not all; method: immunoSEQ multiplex PCR. This sample has around 170,000 clones; 88% occur once, and the top ten carry about 26%. The specimen was peripheral blood. All receptors come from a man between 60 and 70 years old with acute or convalescent COVID-19. The CDR3 runs from the conserved cysteine through the conserved F or W. D genes are given only for firm matches. The size of a clone is reported for some rows only, either as once, few or many, or as a class for expanded clones.

CDR3 | DNA | J | D | V | size
CASSQDHRVRGSSPLHF | TGCGCCAGCAGCCAAGATCATAGGGTCAGGGGTTCTTCACCCCTCCACTTT | TRBJ1-6 | . | TRBV4-1 | .
CASSADRGNSPLHF | TGTGCCAGTAGTGCCGACAGGGGGAATTCACCCCTCCACTTT | TRBJ1-6 | TRBD1 | TRBV19 | .
CASRAISGRISDTQYF | TGTGCCAGCAGGGCCATAAGCGGGAGGATTTCAGATACGCAGTATTTT | TRBJ2-3 | TRBD2 | TRBV28 | .
CASRPQGGGNTIYF | TGTGCCAGTAGACCACAGGGTGGCGGAAACACCATATATTTT | TRBJ1-3 | . | TRBV19 | .
CAIRQGWDTEAFF | TGTGCCATCAGACAGGGATGGGACACTGAAGCTTTCTTT | TRBJ1-1 | . | TRBV10-3 | .
CASSVGVNYGYTF | TGTGCCAGCAGCGTAGGAGTTAACTATGGCTACACCTTC | TRBJ1-2 | . | TRBV9 | .
CASSLNQGAETQYF | TGTGCCAGCAGTTTAAATCAGGGTGCCGAGACCCAGTACTTC | TRBJ2-5 | . | TRBV7-2 | .
CASTPGGMNTEAFF | TGTGCCAGCACCCCAGGGGGAATGAACACTGAAGCTTTCTTT | TRBJ1-1 | TRBD1 | TRBV7-3 | .
CASSYGTGFSGELFF | TGTGCCAGTAGTTACGGGACAGGGTTTTCCGGGGAGCTGTTTTTT | TRBJ2-2 | TRBD1 | TRBV19 | .
CASSLARTSGIYSTDTQYF | TGCGCCAGCAGCTTGGCCAGGACTAGCGGGATCTATAGCACAGATACGCAGTATTTT | TRBJ2-3 | TRBD2 | TRBV5-1 | .
CASSQEAGQRIGGYTF | TGTGCCAGCAGCCAAGAGGCGGGACAGAGGATTGGTGGCTACACCTTC | TRBJ1-2 | TRBD1 | TRBV4-2 | .
CASSLTASSTDTQYF | TGTGCCAGCAGCTTAACGGCTTCGAGCACAGATACGCAGTATTTT | TRBJ2-3 | . | TRBV7-3 | .
CASSSLRGRGSGELFF | TGTGCCAGCAGCTCCCTTCGAGGCAGGGGATCCGGGGAGCTGTTTTTT | TRBJ2-2 | . | TRBV5-4 | once
CASSAGLAGLYNEQFF | TGCGCCAGCAGTGCCGGACTAGCCGGGTTATACAATGAGCAGTTCTTC | TRBJ2-1 | TRBD2 | TRBV10-1 | .
CASSIPGQMWQPQHF | TGTGCCAGTAGTATCCCGGGACAGATGTGGCAGCCCCAGCATTTT | TRBJ1-5 | TRBD1 | TRBV19 | once
CATSDLQGADTQYF | TGTGCCACCAGTGATTTGCAGGGGGCAGATACGCAGTATTTT | TRBJ2-3 | TRBD1 | TRBV24-1 | once
CASSIGGGGDRNEAFF | TGTGCCAGCAGCATTGGAGGAGGGGGCGACAGGAATGAAGCTTTCTTT | TRBJ1-1 | TRBD1 | TRBV5-6 | .
CASSLVPSTEAFF | TGTGCCAGCAGCTTAGTTCCGAGCACTGAAGCTTTCTTT | TRBJ1-1 | . | TRBV7-9 | .
CASSLSGDGSTDTQYF | TGTGCCAGCAGCTTAAGCGGGGATGGGAGCACAGATACGCAGTATTTT | TRBJ2-3 | . | TRBV7-3 | .
CASSPLGTGGAGTEAFF | TGCGCCAGCAGCCCGCTTGGGACAGGGGGCGCAGGCACTGAAGCTTTCTTT | TRBJ1-1 | TRBD1 | TRBV5-1 | .
CASSSDRDSPLHF | TGTGCCAGCAGTTCGGACAGGGATTCACCCCTCCACTTT | TRBJ1-6 | TRBD1 | TRBV25-1 | .
CASSLVGGGLSGELFF | TGTGCCAGCAGCTTGGTTGGAGGGGGCTTGTCCGGGGAGCTGTTTTTT | TRBJ2-2 | . | TRBV5-4 | .
CSARQASGAFF | TGCAGTGCCCGACAGGCGTCGGGGGCTTTCTTT | TRBJ1-1 | . | TRBV20-1 | .
CASSEQGPYTF | TGTGCCAGCAGTGAACAGGGTCCGTACACCTTC | TRBJ1-2 | . | TRBV12-3/TRBV12-4 | .
CASSYRGGRVTDTQYF | TGTGCCAGCAGCTATCGGGGCGGGAGGGTCACAGATACGCAGTATTTT | TRBJ2-3 | TRBD2 | TRBV5-5 | .
CASSVGTGGPYGYTF | TGTGCCAGTAGTGTCGGGACAGGAGGACCCTATGGCTACACCTTC | TRBJ1-2 | TRBD1 | TRBV19 | .
CASRTSGSGGETQYF | TGTGCCAGCAGAACCTCCGGGAGCGGGGGAGAGACCCAGTACTTC | TRBJ2-5 | TRBD2 | TRBV7-2 | .
CASSWLGGGYTF | TGTGCCAGTAGTTGGTTGGGGGGTGGCTACACCTTC | TRBJ1-2 | . | TRBV19 | .
CASSTHGGAGANVLTF | TGTGCCAGCAGCACACATGGGGGGGCTGGGGCCAACGTCCTGACTTTC | TRBJ2-6 | TRBD2 | TRBV7-3 | many
CASRLTGQPEAFF | TGTGCCAGCAGGCTAACAGGGCAGCCTGAAGCTTTCTTT | TRBJ1-1 | . | TRBV6-5 | .
CASSLYSQGLRSGYGYTF | TGTGCCAGCAGTTTATATTCACAGGGTCTTCGCTCGGGCTATGGCTACACCTTC | TRBJ1-2 | . | TRBV27 | .
CASSFRGLTDTQYF | TGTGCCAGTAGTTTCAGGGGGCTCACAGATACGCAGTATTTT | TRBJ2-3 | TRBD1 | TRBV19 | .
CASSIYPRTGGSGSRQETQYF | TGTGCCAGTAGTATTTACCCCCGGACTGGTGGTAGCGGGAGCCGTCAGGAGACCCAGTACTTC | TRBJ2-5 | TRBD2 | TRBV19 | .
CATRGTGGGPDTQYF | TGTGCCACCAGAGGGACAGGGGGTGGTCCAGATACGCAGTATTTT | TRBJ2-3 | TRBD1 | TRBV24-1 | .
CATSKQGPEETQYF | TGTGCCACCAGCAAACAGGGGCCCGAAGAGACCCAGTACTTC | TRBJ2-5 | TRBD1 | TRBV15 | .
CASKGSGGPEAFF | TGTGCCAGCAAAGGGTCAGGAGGTCCTGAAGCTTTCTTT | TRBJ1-1 | . | TRBV9 | .
CASSFLTGASYNEQFF | TGTGCCAGCAGCTTTTTGACAGGGGCCTCCTACAATGAGCAGTTCTTC | TRBJ2-1 | TRBD1 | TRBV7-3 | .
CASSLLSRLADTQYF | TGTGCCAGCAGCTTATTAAGCAGGTTGGCAGATACGCAGTATTTT | TRBJ2-3 | . | TRBV7-8 | .
CSVGGTGETQYF | TGCAGCGTTGGCGGGACGGGAGAGACCCAGTACTTC | TRBJ2-5 | . | TRBV29-1 | .
CASSQELGTMSNQPQHF | TGTGCCAGCAGTCAAGAGCTAGGGACTATGTCAAATCAGCCCCAGCATTTT | TRBJ1-5 | . | TRBV3-1/TRBV3-2 | .
CASSLEGQGSTDTQYF | TGTGCCAGCAGCTTAGAAGGTCAGGGGAGTACAGATACGCAGTATTTT | TRBJ2-3 | . | TRBV7-8 | .
CASRDGLAGYNEQFF | TGTGCCAGCAGGGACGGACTAGCGGGGTACAATGAGCAGTTCTTC | TRBJ2-1 | TRBD2 | TRBV5-4 | .
CASSQEGSRTEAFF | TGTGCCAGCAGCCAAGAGGGCAGTCGGACTGAAGCTTTCTTT | TRBJ1-1 | . | TRBV3-1/TRBV3-2 | .
CASSQGTYNSPLHF | TGTGCCAGCAGCCAAGGGACTTATAATTCACCCCTCCACTTT | TRBJ1-6 | . | TRBV7-2 | .
CASSWPGHQDTEAFF | TGTGCCAGCAGTTGGCCGGGACATCAAGACACTGAAGCTTTCTTT | TRBJ1-1 | . | TRBV7-2 | .
CASSPRQINSPLHF | TGTGCCAGCAGCCCAAGACAGATTAATTCACCCCTCCACTTT | TRBJ1-6 | . | TRBV27 | .
CSASLSSGRLSYEQYF | TGCAGTGCTAGTTTATCTAGCGGGAGGTTATCCTACGAGCAGTACTTC | TRBJ2-7 | TRBD2 | TRBV20-1 | .
CASSLRTGTGEKLFF | TGCGCCAGCAGCCTCCGGACAGGGACAGGGGAAAAACTGTTTTTT | TRBJ1-4 | TRBD1 | TRBV4-1 | .
CASSLEGQRNSPLHF | TGTGCCAGCAGCTTGGAGGGACAGAGGAATTCACCCCTCCACTTT | TRBJ1-6 | TRBD1 | TRBV7-9 | few
CATGEGWGTDTQYF | TGTGCCACTGGGGAGGGCTGGGGAACAGATACGCAGTATTTT | TRBJ2-3 | TRBD2 | TRBV10-3 | .
CASSSATSSYNEQFF | TGTGCCAGTAGTTCTGCCACGAGCTCCTACAATGAGCAGTTCTTC | TRBJ2-1 | . | TRBV19 | .
CASSSGTASTDTQYF | TGTGCCAGCAGTTCCGGGACAGCTAGCACAGATACGCAGTATTTT | TRBJ2-3 | TRBD1 | TRBV9 | .
CASSPWTGGEDQPQHF | TGCGCCAGCAGCCCCTGGACAGGGGGCGAGGATCAGCCCCAGCATTTT | TRBJ1-5 | TRBD1 | TRBV5-1 | .
CASSLGSSNTEAFF | TGTGCCAGTAGTTTGGGCAGTTCGAACACTGAAGCTTTCTTT | TRBJ1-1 | . | TRBV19 | .
CASSPTSAGGPSETQYF | TGTGCCAGCAGTCCAACCTCCGCGGGGGGGCCGTCCGAGACCCAGTACTTC | TRBJ2-5 | TRBD2 | TRBV14 | .
CATSRGGSAFF | TGTGCCACCTCGAGGGGAGGATCAGCTTTCTTT | TRBJ1-1 | . | TRBV24-1 | .
CASTITGGGNQPQHF | TGTGCCAGTACTATTACAGGGGGAGGGAATCAGCCCCAGCATTTT | TRBJ1-5 | TRBD1 | TRBV19 | .
CASSVEEQYYGYTF | TGTGCCAGCAGCGTAGAGGAACAGTACTATGGCTACACCTTC | TRBJ1-2 | . | TRBV9 | .
CASSHTPNSGGRTDTQYF | TGTGCCAGCAGCCACACACCGAATAGCGGGGGCCGCACAGATACGCAGTATTTT | TRBJ2-3 | TRBD2 | TRBV7-8 | .
CATGTGGAVQTQYF | TGTGCCACAGGGACAGGGGGCGCGGTCCAGACCCAGTACTTC | TRBJ2-5 | TRBD1 | TRBV24-1 | .